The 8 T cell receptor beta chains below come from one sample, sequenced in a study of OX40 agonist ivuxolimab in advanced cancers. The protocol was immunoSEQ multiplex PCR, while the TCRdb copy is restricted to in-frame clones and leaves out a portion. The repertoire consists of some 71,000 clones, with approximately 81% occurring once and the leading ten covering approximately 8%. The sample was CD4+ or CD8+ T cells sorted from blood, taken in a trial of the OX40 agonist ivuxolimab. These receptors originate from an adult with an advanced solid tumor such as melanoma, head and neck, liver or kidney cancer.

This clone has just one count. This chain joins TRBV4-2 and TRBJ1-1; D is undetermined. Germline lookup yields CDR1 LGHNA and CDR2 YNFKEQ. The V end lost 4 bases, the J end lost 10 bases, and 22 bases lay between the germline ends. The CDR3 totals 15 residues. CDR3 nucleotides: TGTGCCAGCAGCCTCCTGGTCGAGGCGTCTCGTACAGCTTTCTTT. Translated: CASSLLVEASRTAFF.

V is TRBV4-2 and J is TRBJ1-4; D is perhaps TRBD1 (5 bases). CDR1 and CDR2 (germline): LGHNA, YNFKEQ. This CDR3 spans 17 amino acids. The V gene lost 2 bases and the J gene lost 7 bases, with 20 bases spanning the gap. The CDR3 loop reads CASSQPKNPGGGEKLFF. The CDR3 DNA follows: TGTGCCAGCAGCCAACCTAAGAACCCGGGGGGAGGTGAAAAACTGTTTTTT.

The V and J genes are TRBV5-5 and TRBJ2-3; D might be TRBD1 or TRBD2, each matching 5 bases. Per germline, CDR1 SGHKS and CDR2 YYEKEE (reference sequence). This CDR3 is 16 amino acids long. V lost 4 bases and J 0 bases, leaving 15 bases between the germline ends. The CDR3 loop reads CASSLRERVSTDTQYF. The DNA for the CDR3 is TGTGCCAGCAGCCTCAGGGAGAGGGTAAGCACAGATACGCAGTATTTT. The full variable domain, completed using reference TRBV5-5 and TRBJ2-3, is DAGVTQSPTHLIKTRGQQVTLRCSPISGHKSVSWYQQVLGQGPQFIFQYYEKEERGRGNFPDRFSARQFPNYSSELNVNALLLGDSALYLCASSLRERVSTDTQYFGPGTRLTVL.

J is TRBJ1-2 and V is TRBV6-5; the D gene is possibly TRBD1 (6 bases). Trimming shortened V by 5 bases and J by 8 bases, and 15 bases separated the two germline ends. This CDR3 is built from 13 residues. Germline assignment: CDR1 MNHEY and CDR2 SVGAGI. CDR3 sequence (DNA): TGTGCCAGCAGTGACGTCACAGGGTTGGGCTACACCTTC. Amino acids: CASSDVTGLGYTF.

The CDR3 coding sequence is TGTGCCAGCAGCGTACTCGGCGGGAGCCGTGAGACCCAGTACTTC. This translates into CASSVLGGSRETQYF. The genes are TRBV9 and TRBJ2-5; 7 bases align to TRBD2. Germline-derived CDR1 and CDR2 are SGDLS and YYNGEE. The CDR3 is made up of 15 amino acids. V lost 1 base to trimming and J lost 5 bases; unmatched junction nucleotides: 8.

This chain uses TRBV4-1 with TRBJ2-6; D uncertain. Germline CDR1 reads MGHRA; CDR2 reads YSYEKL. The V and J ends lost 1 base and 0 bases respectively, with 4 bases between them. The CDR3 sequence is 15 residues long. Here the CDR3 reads CASSQAGSGANVLTF. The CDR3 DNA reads TGCGCCAGCAGCCAAGCCGGCTCTGGGGCCAACGTCCTGACTTTC.

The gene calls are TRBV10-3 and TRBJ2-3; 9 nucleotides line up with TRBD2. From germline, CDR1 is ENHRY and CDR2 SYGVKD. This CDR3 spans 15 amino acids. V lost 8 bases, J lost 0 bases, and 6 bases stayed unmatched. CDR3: CAIGGTSLSTDTQYF. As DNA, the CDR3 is TGTGCCATCGGAGGGACTAGCCTAAGCACAGATACGCAGTATTTT.

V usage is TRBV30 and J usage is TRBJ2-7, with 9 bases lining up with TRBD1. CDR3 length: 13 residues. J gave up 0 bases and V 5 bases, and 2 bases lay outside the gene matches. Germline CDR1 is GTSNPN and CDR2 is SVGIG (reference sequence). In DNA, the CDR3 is TGTGCCTGGGACAGGGGGGTCTCCTACGAGCAGTACTTC. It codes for CAWDRGVSYEQYF. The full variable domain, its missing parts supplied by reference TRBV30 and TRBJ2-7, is SQTIHQWPATLVQPVGSPLSLECTVEGTSNPNLYWYRQAAGRGLQLLFYSVGIGQISSEVPQNLSASRPQDRQFILSSKKLLLSDSGFYLCAWDRGVSYEQYFGPGTRLTVT.